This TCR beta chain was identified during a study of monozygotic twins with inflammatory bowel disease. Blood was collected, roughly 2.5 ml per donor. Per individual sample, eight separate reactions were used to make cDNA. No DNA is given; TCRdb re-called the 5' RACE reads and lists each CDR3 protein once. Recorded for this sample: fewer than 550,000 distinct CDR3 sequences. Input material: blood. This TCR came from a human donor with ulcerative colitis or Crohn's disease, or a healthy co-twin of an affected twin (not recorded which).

The CDR3 loop reads CASSLAPRHTQYF. The rearrangement links TRBV28 to TRBJ2-3; without DNA, the TCRdb call of TRBD2 cannot be checked. Per germline, CDR1 MDHEN and CDR2 SYDVKM. The CDR3 length is 13 residues.